What follows describes a single T cell receptor (beta chain). Antigen: not known. These data are taken from a study of post-analysis software for immune sequencing data. About the study: The disease courses spanned relapsing-remitting, secondary progressive and progressive-relapsing forms of multiple sclerosis. Study-level findings and limits: Significantly decreased normalized Chao1 diversity was recorded for multiple sclerosis patients relative to controls.

The library was made from cDNA and included unique molecular identifiers. Each sample of about 0.9 to 10 million input T cells yielded roughly 0.5 million cDNA molecules, so each molecule approximated one T cell. TCRdb used MiXCR to reprocess the PCR reads, holding one entry per CDR3 protein. The profile shows roughly 540,000 distinct CDR3 sequences, 30% to 40% of them singletons. The sequencing input was blood. This clonotype originated in a girl under 18 with multiple sclerosis.

CDR3 amino acids: CASSLGEGGLAYNEQFF. The CDR3 nucleotides read TGTGCCAGCAGCTTAGGAGAGGGGGGGCTGGCATACAATGAGCAGTTCTTC. This rearrangement joins TRBV11-2 to TRBJ2-1, with D possibly TRBD2 on 7 matching bases. CDR1 and CDR2 from the germline V gene are SGHAT and FQNNGV. Trimming stripped 1 base from V and 4 bases from J, with 17 bases between. The CDR3 runs 17 residues.